This TCR beta chain was sequenced in a study of control samples from healthy donors and cancer patients. Profiled with immunoSEQ multiplex PCR; TCRdb holds only in-frame clones, not every one. The data hold around 30,000 clones, with approximately 85% observed a single time. CDR3 size: 16 residues. The V and J ends lost 6 bases and 0 bases respectively, with 14 bases between them. CDR1 is SNHLY and CDR2 is FYNNEI in the germline V gene. The clonotype comes from a woman in her sixties with head and neck cancer. The sample comprised PBMCs. This chain connects TRBV2 to TRBJ2-2; unclear D gene. CDR3 sequence (DNA): TGTGCCAGCAGCGTCGGGCGCATCGCGAACACCGGGGAGCTGTTTTTT. Translation gives CASSVGRIANTGELFF.